This is a list of T cell receptor beta chains from one sample in a study of CXCR3-negative and CXCR3-positive naive CD8 T cells. TCRdb reprocessed the 5' RACE reads, keeping one entry per CDR3 protein, no DNA. The sample has around 66,000 distinct CDR3 sequences. The material sequenced was naive CXCR3+ CD8+ T cells from blood. The receptors come from a human donor in good health. Some clones in this sample may be carry-over from other donors' samples. Both conserved end residues are part of each CDR3. Not every row has a clone size; where given, it reads once, few, many or a size class.

j_gene	v_gene	abundance	CDR3aa
TRBJ2-1	TRBV29-1	-	CSVDGTGGPGHEQFF
TRBJ1-2	TRBV7-3	-	CASSLTGSGGAHGYTF
TRBJ2-7	TRBV7-8	-	CASSSLVVDGEGSYEQYF
TRBJ2-7	TRBV29-1	-	CSVEGGSYFYEQYF
TRBJ1-5	TRBV28	-	CASSLETGVEQPQHF
TRBJ2-1	TRBV6-4	-	CASSPGGYNEQFF
TRBJ2-3	TRBV7-3	-	CASSLIEGADTQYF
TRBJ1-4	TRBV20-1	-	CSAGQTATNEKLFF
TRBJ1-1	TRBV29-1	-	CSVVGQVTVNTEAFF
TRBJ1-1	TRBV29-1	-	CSGRLRLTAGNTEAFF
TRBJ2-5	TRBV29-1	-	CSVVLEAQETQYF
TRBJ2-5	TRBV20-1	-	CSARPKYQETQYF
TRBJ1-5	TRBV5-1	-	CASSGGVVHICNQPQHF
TRBJ2-5	TRBV29-1	-	CSEWTESETQYF
TRBJ1-2	TRBV5-6	-	CASSLSIVVQYSYGYTF
TRBJ2-7	TRBV6-5	-	CASSYFGSNEQYF
TRBJ2-1	TRBV5-6	-	CASSLGLAYDISYNEQFF
TRBJ2-1	TRBV29-1	-	CSVEDLSGSSYNEQFF
TRBJ2-7	TRBV20-1	-	CSARDPESYEQYF
TRBJ1-1	TRBV7-6	-	CASSSADRGLLEAFF
TRBJ1-1	TRBV29-1	-	CSVDGRGTEAFF
TRBJ2-1	TRBV7-9	-	CASSASERDFRAEQFF
TRBJ2-4	TRBV6-2/TRBV6-3	-	CASSSTGLRVNIQYF
TRBJ2-3	TRBV12-5	-	CASGLGGGADTQYF
TRBJ2-3	TRBV6-2/TRBV6-3	-	CASSLVADGGGAVDTQYF
TRBJ2-5	TRBV29-1	-	CSAERGETQYF
TRBJ2-7	TRBV25-1	-	CASTVGGTYEQYF
TRBJ2-2	TRBV7-2	medium-sized	CASSSLGGPGELFF